A single T cell receptor (beta chain) is shown here with its context. Sequenced by immunoSEQ multiplex PCR; TCRdb stores in-frame clones only, minus some. The sample contains roughly 54,000 clones, 92% of which appear only once. This sample stems from a study of T cell changes during pregnancy in multiple sclerosis. Trimming took off 4 bases at V and 0 bases at J, with 16 bases between the two ends. CDR3 length equals 16 residues. From germline, CDR1 is SGDLS and CDR2 YYNGEE. This TCR was sampled from a female donor with multiple sclerosis, enrolled in a pregnancy study. The source material was CD4+ T cells from peripheral blood mononuclear cells, sampled after pregnancy. This chain links TRBV9 with TRBJ1-1; a possible D gene is TRBD1 (5 bases). In DNA, the CDR3 is TGTGCCAGCAGCCTCCGCCCCGGGGGACTGAACACTGAAGCTTTCTTT. Its translation is CASSLRPGGLNTEAFF.